The 15 T cell receptor beta chains presented below share a single source sample, sequenced in a study of cytomegalovirus exposure and HLA in healthy donors. The PCR used 60 Vbeta and 13 Jbeta primers. This table comes from immunoSEQ multiplex PCR, and its TCRdb copy is limited to in-frame clones, with some not included. The table lists 170,000 or so clones, 77% of them singletons. Material: PBMCs. These receptors all stem from a woman in her 30s in good health and CMV-seropositive.

The rearrangement links TRBV18 to TRBJ2-7, with D possibly being TRBD2 (6 bases). CDR1 KGHSH and CDR2 LQKENI come from the germline V gene. Trimming cost V 3 bases and J 6 bases, with 9 bases left between them. The CDR3 spans 12 residues. The CDR3 protein is CASSPEGSEQYF. The CDR3 region has the DNA TGTGCCAGCTCACCGGAGGGAAGCGAGCAGTACTTC. Full variable domain (remainder filled in from reference TRBV18 and TRBJ2-7): NAGVMQNPRHLVRRRGQEARLRCSPMKGHSHVYWYRQLPEEGLKFMVYLQKENIIDESGMPKERFSAEFPKEGPSILRIQQVVRGDSAAYFCASSPEGSEQYFGPGTRLTVT.

This clone appeared a few times. This sequence joins TRBV7-9 and TRBJ2-1, with TRBD1 matching 9 bases. This CDR3 comprises 17 residues. V lost 8 bases and J lost 3; bases outside the gene matches: 14. CDR1 and CDR2 from the germline V gene are SEHNR and FQNEAQ (reference sequence). CDR3 nucleotides: TGTGCCAGCGGGGGACAGGGATCGGGTAAAAGCTACAATGAGCAGTTCTTC. Amino acid sequence: CASGGQGSGKSYNEQFF.

This chain uses TRBV19 with TRBJ2-3; 10 nucleotides agree with TRBD2. J was trimmed by 2 bases and V by 2 bases; bases with no gene match: 16. The germline V gene encodes CDR1 LNHDA and CDR2 SQIVND (reference sequence). CDR3 length equals 20 residues. The CDR3 sequence is CASSIYPIAGGTRHTDTQYF. In DNA, the CDR3 is TGTGCCAGTAGTATATACCCAATAGCGGGAGGAACACGACACACAGATACGCAGTATTTT. Filled out from reference TRBV19 and TRBJ2-3, the complete variable domain reads DGGITQSPKYLFRKEGQNVTLSCEQNLNHDAMYWYRQDPGQGLRLIYYSQIVNDFQKGDIAEGYSVSREKKESFPLTVTSAQKNPTAFYLCASSIYPIAGGTRHTDTQYFGPGTRLTVL.

This rearrangement joins TRBV6-5 to TRBJ2-1, with D tentatively TRBD2 (7 bases). The CDR3 is made up of 16 amino acids. V was trimmed by 0 bases and J by 7 bases, leaving 16 bases between them. Germline loops: CDR1 MNHEY, CDR2 SVGAGI. In DNA, the CDR3 is TGTGCCAGCAGTTACTCGGGGGGGGGCGGAGGAAATGAGCAGTTCTTC. Encoded protein: CASSYSGGGGGNEQFF.

The chain recombines TRBV29-1 with TRBJ1-5; 9 bases are a match to TRBD1. V was clipped by 4 bases and J by 6 bases; unmatched bases: 10. The CDR3 is 15 residues long. Germline CDR1 reads SQVTM; CDR2 reads ANQGSEA. CDR3 sequence reads: CSVVRTGAEGQPQHF. DNA of the CDR3: TGCAGCGTTGTGAGGACAGGGGCAGAAGGTCAGCCCCAGCATTTT.

The rearrangement links TRBV30 to TRBJ2-4, with TRBD2 as a possible D gene (5 bases). The CDR3 contains 15 residues. Trimming took off 0 bases at V and 0 bases at J, with 9 bases between the two ends. Germline V CDR1 and CDR2: GTSNPN, SVGIG (reference sequence). CDR3 sequence reads: CAWSVRGPAKNIQYF. The CDR3 coding sequence is TGTGCCTGGAGTGTGCGAGGGCCAGCCAAAAACATTCAGTACTTC.

The CDR3 DNA reads TGTGCCAGCAGCTTGGCGTTCCAGGGGACCTACGAGCAGTACTTC. Residues: CASSLAFQGTYEQYF. The chain is built from TRBV5-6 and TRBJ2-7, with D possibly being TRBD1 (6 bases). Germline CDR1 and CDR2: SGHDT and YYEEEE. Trimming removed 0 bases from V and 2 bases from J, with 12 bases in between. This CDR3 has 15 residues.

The rearrangement uses TRBV5-1 and TRBJ2-5, with D possibly being TRBD2 (5 bases). The CDR3 is 13 amino acids. Germline assignment: CDR1 SGHRS and CDR2 YFSETQ. V was cut by 4 bases and J by 5 bases, with 12 bases left in between. The CDR3 loop is CASSPEAVETQYF. The CDR3 bases are TGCGCCAGCAGCCCGGAGGCGGTTGAGACCCAGTACTTC.

CDR3 sequence: CASSVQGVNTEAFF. Written as DNA, the CDR3 is TGTGCCAGCAGCGTACAGGGAGTGAACACTGAAGCTTTCTTT. The gene calls are TRBV7-2 and TRBJ1-1; D is perhaps TRBD1 (6 bases). The CDR3 is made up of 14 amino acids. The V and J ends lost 5 bases and 0 bases respectively, with 10 bases between them. Germline CDR1 is SGHTA and CDR2 is FQGNSA.

The V call is TRBV5-1, the J call TRBJ2-5; possible D gene TRBD2, 6 bases. Deletions cut 4 bases from V and 2 bases from J, with 33 bases between. The CDR3 runs to 21 residues. Germline lookup yields CDR1 SGHRS and CDR2 YFSETQ. CDR3 in DNA: TGCGCCAGCAGCCCCCGGCCGGGAGAGCTCCACTGGGGTGGAGTTCAAGAGACCCAGTACTTC. This encodes CASSPRPGELHWGGVQETQYF.

The chain is built from TRBV29-1 and TRBJ1-3, with a weak D call TRBD1 (6 bases). Trimming stripped 3 bases from V and 0 bases from J, with 9 bases between. The CDR3 totals 14 residues. Per germline, CDR1 SQVTM and CDR2 ANQGSEA. CDR3 DNA sequence: TGCAGCGTTGATCCGACAGGCTCTGGAAACACCATATATTTT. It specifies CSVDPTGSGNTIYF.

This clone has only a few counts. The rearrangement links TRBV2 to TRBJ2-5; TRBD2 might be the D (6 bases). The CDR3 is 14 residues long. The V gene's germline CDR1 is SNHLY and CDR2 FYNNEI. V shed 6 bases and J shed 1 base, with 12 bases lying between them. The CDR3 region is CASRRRGTQETQYF. The CDR3 nucleotides read TGTGCCAGCAGACGGCGGGGAACCCAAGAGACCCAGTACTTC.

This clone was seen more than once but under ten times. The chain links TRBV7-8 to TRBJ2-1; 10 positions match TRBD2. The CDR3 covers 15 residues. J gave up 12 bases and V 7 bases, and 15 bases lay outside the gene matches. Per germline, CDR1 SGHVS and CDR2 FQNEAQ. The CDR3 nucleotides are TGTGCCAGCACGCAAGCGGGAGGGCCGATGAGCGGGCAGTTCTTC. Residues: CASTQAGGPMSGQFF.

CDR3 sequence: CSGGGGNGYTF. The CDR3 DNA follows: TGCAGCGGCGGGGGCGGGAATGGCTACACCTTC. V and J are TRBV29-1 and TRBJ1-2, with a tentative D call TRBD1 (6 bases). Germline values: CDR1 SQVTM, CDR2 ANQGSEA. V was pared by 7 bases and J by 6 bases, with 12 bases between. The CDR3 contains 11 residues. The whole variable domain, filled in from reference TRBV29-1 and TRBJ1-2, reads SAVISQKPSRDICQRGTSLTIQCQVDSQVTMMFWYRQQPGQSLTLIATANQGSEATYESGFVIDKFPISRPNLTFSTLTVSNMSPEDSSIYLCSGGGGNGYTFGSGTRLTVV.

This clone appeared a few times. The chain links TRBV30 to TRBJ2-3, with D possibly matching TRBD2 (6 bases). V lost 0 bases, J lost 0 bases, and 10 bases lay in between. This CDR3 spans 15 amino acids. Looked up from germline, CDR1 is GTSNPN and CDR2 is SVGIG (reference sequence). The CDR3 DNA reads as TGTGCCTGGAGTGTACGCCGGGAGAGCACAGATACGCAGTATTTT. This translates into CAWSVRRESTDTQYF.